This entry describes one TCR beta chain. Germline CDR1 reads SNHLY; CDR2 reads FYNNEI. J was trimmed by 3 bases and V by 5 bases; bases with no gene match: 6. The CDR3 is 14 amino acids. cDNA serving as the sequencing template came from extracted, reverse transcribed RNA. TCRdb keeps only in-frame clones here, not all; method: immunoSEQ multiplex PCR. The table lists 150,000 to 200,000 clones, around 60% of them singletons. This sample was taken from a study of CD8+ T cells in alopecia areata. Study in general: Severity scoring for treated patients was based on the percentage of affected scalp area.

Sample treatment: oral pan-JAK inhibitor, 5-10 mg twice daily. The receptor was derived from a human donor with alopecia areata. This material consisted of CD4+ T cells sorted from blood, taken around week 50, from a patient treated with tofacitinib. The chain uses TRBV2 and TRBJ1-1, with 7 bases fitting TRBD1. CDR3 in DNA: TGTGCCAGCAGTCCCGGGACAGCATACACTGAAGCTTTCTTT. Its protein is CASSPGTAYTEAFF.